Following are 23 T cell receptor beta chains from one sample sequenced in a study of T cells in Graves' hyperthyroidism and ophthalmopathy. Template material for amplifying TCR beta CDR3 regions consisted of RNA transcripts. The HTBI primer set drove a first-round RT-PCR of the TCR CDR3. MiXCR was run by TCRdb on the multiplex PCR reads, yielding one entry per CDR3 protein. Of approximately 590,000 distinct CDR3 sequences listed, 40% to 55% are singletons. Material for sequencing was peripheral blood or thyroid tissue (not recorded which). The source is a woman aged 18-29 years with Graves' hyperthyroidism.

The chain links TRBV19 to TRBJ2-2, with no clear D. The germline gives CDR1 LNHDA, CDR2 SQIVND (reference sequence). The ends were cut back, 4 bases at V and 10 bases at J, with 19 bases in the middle. The length of the CDR3 is 15 residues. CDR3 DNA: TGTGCCAGTAGTACCAAGACCGGTGGAGTCCCGGAGCTGTTTTTT. It specifies CASSTKTGGVPELFF.

J is TRBJ2-7 and V is TRBV6-1, with a possible D match to TRBD1 (5 bases). Trimming took off 0 bases at V and 12 bases at J, with 21 bases between the two ends. Germline V gene sequence: CDR1 MNHNS, CDR2 SASEGT. The CDR3 contains 15 residues. The CDR3 DNA follows: TGTGCCAGCAGTGAAGCTTTGGCCTGGGGCAGCGAAGGGTACTTC. Translated, it gives CASSEALAWGSEGYF.

The genes are TRBV2 and TRBJ1-2; D perhaps matches TRBD1 (6 bases). The germline V gene encodes CDR1 SNHLY and CDR2 FYNNEI. The CDR3 extends over 12 amino acids. Trimming took 5 bases from V and 6 from J, leaving 10 bases between them. CDR3 bases: TGTGCCAGCAGTTCCGGACAGCATGGCTACACCTTC. The encoded protein is CASSSGQHGYTF.

This clonotype was found a few times. The chain employs TRBV4-2 and TRBJ2-7; 8 nucleotides match TRBD2. CDR1 and CDR2 from the germline V gene are LGHNA and YNFKEQ. This CDR3 region has 15 residues. V was clipped by 2 bases and J by 3 bases; unmatched bases: 6. This CDR3 is CASSQLSGSGYEQYF. CDR3 bases: TGTGCCAGCAGCCAACTAAGCGGGAGTGGCTACGAGCAGTACTTC.

This clonotype was observed at least ten times. The chain combines TRBV7-2 with TRBJ2-7; the D is unclear. The length of the CDR3 is 12 residues. From germline, CDR1 is SGHTA and CDR2 FQGNSA. V gave up 2 bases and J gave up 4 bases, with 6 bases separating them. CDR3 nucleotides: TGTGCCAGCAGCTTATTCTCGTACGAGCAGTACTTC. It is translated as CASSLFSYEQYF.

This chain joins TRBV7-9 and TRBJ1-3, with a possible D match to TRBD1 (6 bases). The CDR3 contains 16 residues. Germline lookup yields CDR1 SEHNR and CDR2 FQNEAQ (reference sequence). V gave up 3 bases and J gave up 0 bases, with 12 bases separating them. CDR3 region: CASSLTGQYSGNTIYF. For the CDR3, the DNA is TGTGCCAGCAGCTTGACGGGACAATACTCTGGAAACACCATATATTTT.

V gene TRBV12-3 or TRBV12-4 combines with J gene TRBJ1-2; 7 nucleotides line up with TRBD1. V dropped 7 bases and J dropped 3; count of bases not matched to a gene: 8. CDR3 length: 14 residues. The CDR3 loop reads CASTEDRTDYGYTF. CDR3 sequence (DNA): TGTGCCAGCACCGAGGACAGGACTGACTATGGCTACACCTTC.

The table lists this clonotype with many counts. This chain joins TRBV5-6 and TRBJ2-5, with D perhaps matching TRBD2 (6 bases). V was pared by 2 bases and J by 5 bases, with 13 bases between. The length of the CDR3 is 14 residues. Germline-derived CDR1 and CDR2 are SGHDT and YYEEEE. The CDR3 sequence: CASSLVGAGETQYF. DNA for the CDR3: TGTGCCAGCAGCTTAGTAGGAGCGGGCGAGACCCAGTACTTC.

This clonotype has just a few counts. The junction and the germline gene differ at one end; a read error may be behind it. The V call is TRBV7-2, the J call TRBJ1-1; TRBD1 aligns across 10 bases. This CDR3 region has 17 residues. Germline CDR1 reads SGHTA; CDR2 reads FQGNSA. The CDR3 coding sequence is TGCGCCAGCAGCTTACGCGCCGGGACAGGGGTAGGAACTGAAGCTTTCTTT. Its translation: CASSLRAGTGVGTEAFF.

Many counts were recorded for this clonotype. The J gene is TRBJ1-2, the V gene TRBV5-5, with D maybe TRBD1 (6 bases). Trimming pared 0 bases from V and 8 bases from J, leaving 11 bases between. CDR3 length equals 13 residues. CDR1 SGHKS and CDR2 YYEKEE come from the germline V gene (reference sequence). The CDR3 bases are TGTGCCAGCAGCTTGGCGTCAGGGGCCGGCTACACCTTC. Translated, it gives CASSLASGAGYTF.

V and J are TRBV2 and TRBJ2-2, with D maybe TRBD1 (6 bases). This CDR3 contains 15 residues. V lost 9 bases, J lost 4 bases, and 18 bases lay in between. Looked up from germline, CDR1 is SNHLY and CDR2 is FYNNEI. CDR3 bases: TGTGCCAGTAGTATGGGGGCAGATCTCACCGGGGAGCTGTTTTTT. This codes for CASSMGADLTGELFF.

This clonotype was seen only a few times. The rearrangement links TRBV2 to TRBJ1-6; weak D call: TRBD1 (5 bases). The CDR3 length is 14 residues. The ends were cut back, 4 bases at V and 7 bases at J, with 11 bases in the middle. Germline V gene lookup returns CDR1 SNHLY and CDR2 FYNNEI. CDR3 sequence (DNA): TGTGCCAGCAGTGCCGGGACCGCCAATTCACCCCTCCACTTT. The encoded protein is CASSAGTANSPLHF. The full variable domain, with the rest looked up from reference TRBV2 and TRBJ1-6, is EPEVTQTPSHQVTQMGQEVILRCVPISNHLYFYWYRQILGQKVEFLVSFYNNEISEKSEIFDDQFSVERPDGSNFTLKIRSTKLEDSAMYFCASSAGTANSPLHFGNGTRLTVT.

The chain is built from TRBV20-1 and TRBJ2-5, with D unclear. Trimming left V 2 bases short and J 5 bases short, with 9 bases between. Germline CDR1 DFQATT, CDR2 SNEGSKA (reference sequence). This CDR3 has 12 residues. The CDR3 DNA sequence: TGCAGTGCTAGACTAGGGTGGGAGACCCAGTACTTC. Translation: CSARLGWETQYF.

This clonotype has a handful of counts. The chain is built from TRBV25-1 and TRBJ2-3, with 7 bases matching TRBD2. This CDR3 comprises 17 residues. With V trimmed by 2 bases and J by 3 bases, 11 bases remained unmatched. Germline V lookup: CDR1 MGHDK, CDR2 SYGVNS. CDR3 in amino acids: CASSEGSRGGSTDTQYF. In DNA, the CDR3 is TGTGCCAGCAGTGAAGGCTCCCGCGGCGGGAGTACAGATACGCAGTATTTT.

This clonotype was seen only a few times. The V and J genes are TRBV29-1 and TRBJ2-2; D may match TRBD1 or TRBD2 (5 bases each). The V end lost 5 bases, the J end lost 0 bases, and 7 bases lay between the germline ends. This CDR3 has 13 amino acids. Germline CDR1 and CDR2: SQVTM and ANQGSEA. CDR3: CSVWGTNTGELFF. Here the CDR3 DNA reads TGCAGCGTTTGGGGGACGAACACCGGGGAGCTGTTTTTT.

V usage is TRBV10-3 and J usage is TRBJ2-5, with no clear D. V was cut by 6 bases and J by 1 base, with 6 bases left in between. This CDR3 is built from 12 residues. Germline CDR1 is ENHRY and CDR2 is SYGVKD. The CDR3 DNA is TGTGCCATCAGGGATGGCCAAGAGACCCAGTACTTC. Its translation: CAIRDGQETQYF.

The sample holds a few counts of this clonotype. The genes are TRBV2 and TRBJ1-1; D unresolved. From germline, CDR1 is SNHLY and CDR2 FYNNEI. Trimming cost V 5 bases and J 0 bases, with 13 bases left between them. The length of the CDR3 is 15 residues. The CDR3 DNA reads TGTGCCAGCAGTTCTCGTCCGGCTATGAACACTGAAGCTTTCTTT. Translating it yields CASSSRPAMNTEAFF.

This clonotype was seen many times. The genes are TRBV7-9 and TRBJ2-7; no clear D. Trimming took 5 bases from V and 4 from J, leaving 9 bases between them. The germline V gene has CDR1 SEHNR and CDR2 FQNEAQ (reference sequence). CDR3 length: 12 residues. The CDR3 coding sequence is TGTGCCAGCAGCCCGGTCCAATACGAGCAGTACTTC. Translation: CASSPVQYEQYF.

This clonotype occurred many times. The V and J genes are TRBV7-6 and TRBJ2-7; D call uncertain. The V end lost 1 base, the J end lost 3 bases, and 10 bases lay between the germline ends. The V gene's germline CDR1 is SGHVS and CDR2 FNYEAQ. This CDR3 has 14 residues. The CDR3 DNA is TGTGCCAGCAGCTTAGTTGCCTTCGACTACGAGCAGTACTTC. Its protein is CASSLVAFDYEQYF. Supplemented by reference TRBV7-6 and TRBJ2-7, the full variable domain reads GAGVSQSPRYKVTKRGQDVALRCDPISGHVSLYWYRQALGQGPEFLTYFNYEAQQDKSGLPNDRFSAERPEGSISTLTIQRTEQRDSAMYRCASSLVAFDYEQYFGPGTRLTVT.

The genes are TRBV2 and TRBJ1-6; 9 bases agree with TRBD1. Per germline, CDR1 SNHLY and CDR2 FYNNEI. This CDR3 region has 16 residues. V was pared by 5 bases and J by 5 bases, with 7 bases of the junction left unmatched. CDR3 sequence (DNA): TGTGCCAGCAGTAAACCGACAGGGGGTAATAATTCACCCCTCCACTTT. Translated, it gives CASSKPTGGNNSPLHF.

The chain has TRBV2 and TRBJ1-1; TRBD1 matches at 10 bases. The CDR3 spans 14 residues. Germline CDR1 and CDR2: SNHLY and FYNNEI. V shed 6 bases and J 6 bases; nucleotides not matched to a gene: 7. CDR3 region: CASRGRTGGPEAFF. The CDR3, as DNA: TGTGCCAGCAGGGGGAGGACAGGGGGACCTGAAGCTTTCTTT. Drawing the rest from reference TRBV2 and TRBJ1-1, the complete variable domain is EPEVTQTPSHQVTQMGQEVILRCVPISNHLYFYWYRQILGQKVEFLVSFYNNEISEKSEIFDDQFSVERPDGSNFTLKIRSTKLEDSAMYFCASRGRTGGPEAFFGQGTRLTVV.

This clonotype was detected only once. A clone one base away is much larger, so this may be a read error. This chain connects TRBV7-3 to TRBJ1-1, with D tentatively TRBD1 (5 bases). The length of the CDR3 is 14 residues. The V and J ends lost 0 bases and 1 base respectively, with 6 bases between them. The germline V gene encodes CDR1 SGHTA and CDR2 FQGTGA. The CDR3, as DNA: TGTGCCAGCAGCTTAACGGACAAGAACACTGAAGCTTTCTTT. It translates to CASSLTDKNTEAFF. Drawing the rest from reference TRBV7-3 and TRBJ1-1, the complete variable domain is GAGVSQTPSNKVTEKGKYVELRCDPISGHTALYWYRQSLGQGPEFLIYFQGTGAADDSGLPNDRFFAVRPEGSVSTLKIQRTERGDSAVYLCASSLTDKNTEAFFGQGTRLTVV.

This clonotype came up many times. V and J are TRBV10-3 and TRBJ2-2; 8 positions agree with TRBD2. V was clipped by 6 bases and J by 7 bases; unmatched bases: 10. This CDR3 has 15 residues. Per germline, CDR1 ENHRY and CDR2 SYGVKD. CDR3 region: CAIRLFSGSGGELFF. CDR3 nucleotide sequence: TGTGCCATCAGACTCTTCAGCGGGAGTGGCGGGGAGCTGTTTTTT.